A single TCR beta chain is shown here with its context. This entry is derived from a study of blood T cell repertoires in COVID-19. Trimming took off 8 bases at V and 7 bases at J, with 21 bases between the two ends. There are 14 residues in the CDR3. Germline CDR1 and CDR2: KGHSH and LQKENI. Profiling relied on immunoSEQ multiplex PCR, and the TCRdb table lists in-frame clones only, not all of them. The table lists around 200,000 clones, around 82% of them singletons, with roughly 8.6% in the top ten. The sequenced material came from peripheral blood. The receptor was derived from a man aged 35-49 years with active or convalescent COVID-19. J is TRBJ2-7 and V is TRBV18; maybe TRBD1 (5 bases). CDR3 residues: CASTVSTGLGEQYF. The CDR3, as DNA: TGTGCCAGCACCGTGTCCACAGGTCTCGGGGAGCAGTACTTC. The variable domain in full, with the rest retrieved from reference TRBV18 and TRBJ2-7, is NAGVMQNPRHLVRRRGQEARLRCSPMKGHSHVYWYRQLPEEGLKFMVYLQKENIIDESGMPKERFSAEFPKEGPSILRIQQVVRGDSAAYFCASTVSTGLGEQYFGPGTRLTVT.